Presented here are 5 T cell receptor beta chains from one specimen sequenced in a study of T cells in Graves' hyperthyroidism and ophthalmopathy. RNA transcripts provided the source from which TCR beta CDR3 regions were amplified. Using the HTBI primer set, a first-round RT-PCR was run on the TCR CDR3. TCRdb itself ran the multiplex PCR reads through MiXCR, one entry per CDR3 protein. This sample has 500,000 to 550,000 distinct CDR3 sequences; under 25% occur once, and the top ten carry approximately 25%. Input material: blood. Every receptor here comes from a man younger than 30 with Graves' hyperthyroidism.

This clonotype was counted ten times or more. The J gene is TRBJ1-2, the V gene TRBV13; no definite D call. V was shortened by 5 bases and J by 8 bases, with 12 bases between the two germline ends. Germline V lookup: CDR1 PRHDT, CDR2 FYEKMQ (reference sequence). The CDR3 has 12 residues. The CDR3 DNA follows: TGTGCCAGCAGCGTGGGCCCCCGGGGCTACACCTTC. Translation: CASSVGPRGYTF.

At least ten counts were recorded for this clonotype. This chain connects TRBV5-1 to TRBJ1-1; a possible D gene is TRBD1 (5 bases). Trimming took 0 bases from V and 3 from J, leaving 12 bases between them. Per germline, CDR1 SGHRS and CDR2 YFSETQ. There are 15 residues in the CDR3. The CDR3 nucleotides are TGCGCCAGCAGCTTGGTGGCGGGGCCGGACACTGAAGCTTTCTTT. Residues: CASSLVAGPDTEAFF.

This clonotype was counted at least ten times. The chain couples TRBV6-5 to TRBJ1-2; TRBD1 might be the D (5 bases). Germline CDR1 is MNHEY and CDR2 is SVGAGI. CDR3 size: 13 residues. V shed 5 bases and J shed 5 bases, with 12 bases lying between them. The CDR3 sequence is CASSRGEGYGYTF. The CDR3 DNA reads as TGTGCCAGCAGTCGAGGGGAGGGGTATGGCTACACCTTC.

This clonotype showed up just a few times. The rearrangement links TRBV29-1 to TRBJ2-7; D is unclear. CDR3 length equals 13 residues. CDR1 SQVTM and CDR2 ANQGSEA come from the germline V gene. The V and J ends lost 5 bases and 3 bases respectively, with 14 bases between them. CDR3 DNA: TGCAGCGTTAGCAGGATCACGGACTACGAGCAGTACTTC. It codes for CSVSRITDYEQYF.

This clonotype was seen a few times. The chain joins TRBV2 to TRBJ1-5; the match to TRBD1 covers 9 bases. V was pared by 7 bases and J by 7 bases, with 5 bases of the junction left unmatched. CDR1 and CDR2 (germline): SNHLY, FYNNEI. The CDR3 has 13 residues. The CDR3 region has the DNA TGTGCCAGCATGGGGACAGGGCCCCAGCCCCAGCATTTT. Translation: CASMGTGPQPQHF.